This TCR beta chain appears in the sequencing data of a study of T cell changes during pregnancy in multiple sclerosis (dated by TCRdb to about 2019). General notes on the study: Changes in the T cell repertoire over the course of pregnancy were examined in this study in women with multiple sclerosis.

This clone was observed a single time. Its target antigen remains unknown. No base qualities exist here, and no much larger clone lies one base off it. V lost 5 bases and J lost 4 bases, and the count of bases not matched to a germline gene is 11. Counted from cysteine to phenylalanine, this CDR3 has 18 amino acids. The entry retains the CDR3 DNA only, 54 bases that are in frame from base 1. Looking up the germline V gene (reference sequence) yields CDR1 LNHDA and CDR2 SQIVND. Library preparation employed the immunoSEQ multiplex PCR assay. TCRdb's version of the immuneACCESS table is confined to in-frame rearrangements and falls short of the full clone set. An unresolved V gene accounts for under half of the shortfall where checked; the remainder is of unknown origin. This sample comprises about 100,000 clones, around 90% of them detected only once. The ten largest account for about 2.9% of the sample.

The TCR comes from a female donor with multiple sclerosis, enrolled in a pregnancy study. The chain employs TRBV19 and TRBJ2-5; 15 of the junction bases match TRBD2. The input for sequencing was peripheral blood, taken in the second trimester of pregnancy. The CDR3 protein sequence reads: CASSGARLGLAGGETQYF. The nucleotide sequence reads as follows: TGTGCCAGTAGTGGAGCACGGTTGGGACTAGCGGGAGGAGAGACCCAGTACTTC.